The clone carrying this TCR beta chain was found once. Trimming took off 8 bases at V and 8 bases at J, with 9 bases between the two ends. The CDR3 consists of 11 residues. Germline V lookup: CDR1 ENHRY, CDR2 SYGVKD. The sample belongs to a study of blood T cell repertoires in COVID-19. Study at large: The United States, Italy and Spain supplied acute and convalescent COVID-19 samples.

As processed by the authors: Amplification from reference gene primers served as the basis for estimated nucleated cell counts. Produced via immunoSEQ multiplex PCR; TCRdb's table is partial and in-frame only. V, J and clone size reflect that table, while D and trimming were determined from the DNA. Among 80,000 to 100,000 clones listed, about 90% were seen once. The chain is built from TRBV10-3 and TRBJ2-2; D ambiguous. Input material: peripheral blood. The TCR originated in a man between 70 and 80 years old with acute or convalescent COVID-19. This CDR3 is CAIGPRGELFF. CDR3 sequence (DNA): TGTGCCATCGGTCCCCGGGGGGAGCTGTTTTTT.